The clone carrying this T cell receptor (beta chain) was counted many times. Its antigen remains unknown. These data belong to a study of T cells in Graves' hyperthyroidism and ophthalmopathy. The V segment lost 4 bases and the J segment 5 bases; nucleotides outside the gene matches: 10. The CDR3 length is 14 residues. CDR1 is DFQATT and CDR2 is SNEGSKA in the germline V gene (reference sequence). Study-level points and caveats: Most thyroid clonotypes expanded above 0.001 appeared in blood too. Median prediction lead before ophthalmopathy onset was 5.5 to 7 months with the model. A model built on 13 V-J features separated ophthalmopathy from stable hyperthyroidism.

Aged 18 to 65, the patients had hyperthyroidism that was newly diagnosed and had lasted under 2 months. RNA transcripts gave rise to amplified TCR beta CDR3 regions. TCR CDR3 regions were first amplified by RT-PCR with HTBI primers. TCRdb recomputed calls from the multiplex PCR reads with MiXCR, one row per CDR3 protein. The table lists a few hundred thousand distinct CDR3 sequences, less than 25% of them singletons, with around 27% in the top ten. The sample taken for sequencing was blood. The source of this sequence is a man aged 18 to 29 with Graves' hyperthyroidism. The V gene is TRBV20-1, the J gene TRBJ2-5, with 7 nucleotides matching TRBD2. The CDR3 reads CSAIPPGGGETQYF. In nucleotides, the CDR3 is TGCAGTGCTATACCCCCGGGGGGTGGGGAGACCCAGTACTTC.